This TCR beta chain was identified in a study of cytomegalovirus exposure and HLA in healthy donors (TCRdb year 2017). In the study overall: A later analysis indicated that the 95 to 150 validation repertoires were generated on the platform also employed for the 700 or so repertoires of the first cohort. The study aimed to test whether cataloging public T cell receptors could reveal signatures of past pathogen exposure. The study combined high-throughput TCR immunosequencing, statistical association of individual TCRs with disease status, and machine learning to predict cytomegalovirus infection status. In addition to the first cohort of approximately 650 subjects, a separate validation cohort of over 90 different subjects was used.

As concerns this clone: Its target antigen remains unknown. Per-base qualities were not stored, and no clone one base away is much larger.

Unmatched junction bases come to 10, with V trimmed by 3 bases and J by 8 bases. The germline V gene gives CDR1 as MDHEN and CDR2 as SYDVKM. Including cysteine and phenylalanine, the CDR3 has 16 amino acids. Of all the DNA, just the CDR3 is kept, 48 bases in frame from base 1. Receptor libraries were prepared by the immunoSEQ multiplex PCR assay. The published analysis was carried out like this. A statistical classification framework was built to diagnose cytomegalovirus status from the catalog of TCR beta chain sequences. TCRdb took this table from immuneACCESS and kept in-frame rearrangements with V and J called. Such tables lack part of the clones; where checked against another copy, unresolved V genes explain under half of the gap, and the rest is unexplained. V, J and clone size derive from that table, while D and trimming were established from the DNA sequence. For this sample the table gives some 180,000 clones, of which approximately 89% were detected only once. In total, the top ten clones hold 7.2% of the sample.

The donors belonged to the validation cohort of about 130 subjects, which was separate from the approximately 700-subject first cohort. General study outcomes and caveats: The classifier was reported to diagnose cytomegalovirus status with high specificity and sensitivity in both the original cohort and the validation cohort. While some public TCRs were present in many individuals, most TCR sequences turned up only very rarely across donors. A later analysis lacked HLA typing for the validation cohort, so it scored co-occurrence in that cohort across all 110 or so repertoires. According to the authors, the approach could potentially be generalized to other disease states and immunological phenotypes. In the study, roughly 160 TCR beta chains were listed as associated with cytomegalovirus. A few of the identified cytomegalovirus-associated TCR beta chains were confirmed in vitro to be specific for cytomegalovirus antigens. A later analysis found that TCRs clustered in the first cohort also tended to co-occur in the 100 to 150 validation repertoires, with 94% of cluster scores above 0.

In this chain, TRBV28 is recombined with TRBJ1-4, with 9 central nucleotides matching TRBD1. This receptor was taken from a man younger than 40 in good health and CMV-seropositive. Sample: PBMCs. At the DNA level, the sequence is TGTGCCAGCAGTTTGGGGGGGACAGGGAGGAGAGAAAAACTGTTTTTT. It is translated as CASSLGGTGRREKLFF.